This T cell receptor beta chain comes out of a study of blood T cells in healthy people across ages. V shed 1 base and J 2 bases; nucleotides not matched to a gene: 5. Germline V gene sequence: CDR1 SGHVS, CDR2 FQNEAQ. The CDR3 is 16 residues long. A second PCR of about 7 to 12 cycles used a sample-barcoded 5' primer and a J-beta primer mix. The authors tagged each cDNA molecule using a template-switch adaptor with 12 random nucleotides. Each CDR3 protein gets one entry after TCRdb re-called the 5' RACE reads with MiXCR. The data contain around 650,000 distinct CDR3 sequences, approximately 40% of them singletons.

The J gene is TRBJ1-5, the V gene TRBV7-8, with TRBD1 matching over 7 bases. The TCR originated in a man at least 80 years old in good health. Material: blood. Here the CDR3 reads CASSLEGARRNQPQHF. The CDR3 DNA sequence: TGTGCCAGCAGCTTAGAGGGGGCTCGTCGCAATCAGCCCCAGCATTTT.